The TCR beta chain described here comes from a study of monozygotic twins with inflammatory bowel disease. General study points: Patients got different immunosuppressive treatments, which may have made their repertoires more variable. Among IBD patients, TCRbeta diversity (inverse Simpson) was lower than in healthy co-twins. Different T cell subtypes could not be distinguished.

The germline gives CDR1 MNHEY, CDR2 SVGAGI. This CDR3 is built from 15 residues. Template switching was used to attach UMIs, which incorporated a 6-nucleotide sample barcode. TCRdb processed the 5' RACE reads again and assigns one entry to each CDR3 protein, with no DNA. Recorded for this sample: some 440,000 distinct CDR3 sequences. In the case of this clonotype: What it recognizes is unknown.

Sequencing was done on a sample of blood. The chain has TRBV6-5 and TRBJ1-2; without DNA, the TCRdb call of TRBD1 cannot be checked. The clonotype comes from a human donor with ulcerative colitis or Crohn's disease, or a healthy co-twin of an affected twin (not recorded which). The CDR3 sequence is CASSYRDRGHYGYTF.